One sample yielded the 27 T cell receptor beta chains listed below, sequenced in a study of T-cell memory formation after mild COVID-19. TCRdb recomputed calls from the 5' RACE reads with MiXCR, one row per CDR3 protein. The repertoire holds 200,000 to 300,000 distinct CDR3 sequences, with 15% to 20% as singletons. What was sequenced was PBMCs or a T cell subset sorted from them (not recorded which). The receptor set was obtained from a man aged 18-30 years who had mild COVID-19 (a few samples of this study predate the infection). Cell type and time point are not known.

The chain links TRBV5-1 to TRBJ2-7, with D perhaps TRBD1 or TRBD2 (5 bases each). The CDR3 length is 14 residues. With 5 bases removed from V and 2 bases from J, the gap between germline ends came to 14 bases. Per the germline V gene, CDR1 is SGHRS and CDR2 is YFSETQ. For the CDR3, the DNA is TGCGCCAGCAGGGGGGTCGGCCCAGCCTACGAGCAGTACTTC. Translating gives CASRGVGPAYEQYF.

This clonotype appeared many times. The J gene is TRBJ2-1, the V gene TRBV4-1; 11 bases fit TRBD2. With 3 bases clipped from V and 9 bases from J, the junction kept 10 bases outside the gene matches. The CDR3 is made up of 16 amino acids. The germline CDR1 and CDR2 sequences are MGHRA and YSYEKL. CDR3 in amino acids: CASSQDHPTSGGEQFF. The DNA of the CDR3 is TGCGCCAGCAGCCAGGATCATCCTACTAGCGGGGGTGAGCAGTTCTTC.

This rearrangement joins TRBV27 to TRBJ1-6; 8 nucleotides align to TRBD1. The CDR3 spans 17 residues. Trimming took 6 bases from V and 10 from J; bases not matched to a gene: 17. The germline V gene has CDR1 MNHEY and CDR2 SMNVEV (reference sequence). CDR3 DNA: TGTGCCAGCAGGGGTGACAGGGGCGGAGTGGGGAACTCACCCCTCCACTTT. Protein sequence: CASRGDRGGVGNSPLHF.

The table lists this clonotype with a few counts. The CDR3 region has the DNA TGTGCCAGCAGCCGAGCTGAGGCCTACAATGAGCAGTTCTTC. It yields the protein CASSRAEAYNEQFF. The chain uses TRBV7-2 and TRBJ2-1; D unclear. The CDR3 totals 14 residues. The germline CDR1 and CDR2 sequences are SGHTA and FQGNSA. The V and J ends lost 5 bases and 2 bases respectively, with 10 bases between them. Full variable domain (rest looked up from reference TRBV7-2 and TRBJ2-1): GAGVSQSPSNKVTEKGKDVELRCDPISGHTALYWYRQSLGQGLEFLIYFQGNSAPDKSGLPSDRFSAERTGGSVSTLTIQRTQQEDSAVYLCASSRAEAYNEQFFGPGTRLTVL.

The chain combines TRBV7-2 with TRBJ1-6; maybe TRBD1 (5 bases). The length of the CDR3 is 14 residues. Germline values: CDR1 SGHTA, CDR2 FQGNSA. The germline V and J ends were trimmed by 5 bases and 10 bases, with 15 bases remaining between them. This CDR3 reads CASSLPLDRSPLHF. CDR3 coding DNA: TGTGCCAGCAGCCTCCCGCTTGACAGATCACCCCTCCACTTT.

V usage is TRBV11-2 and J usage is TRBJ2-1; unclear D gene. CDR1 and CDR2 (germline): SGHAT, FQNNGV. V lost 5 bases to trimming and J lost 8 bases, with 7 bases between them. The CDR3 sequence is 11 residues long. CDR3: CASSTTDEQFF. In DNA, the CDR3 is TGTGCCAGCAGCACCACGGATGAGCAGTTCTTC.

At least ten counts were recorded for this clonotype. J is TRBJ1-5 and V is TRBV12-3 or TRBV12-4; D ambiguous. The CDR3 consists of 12 residues. V dropped 5 bases and J dropped 6 bases, with 8 bases sitting between them. The CDR3 loop is CASSTRLQPQHF. CDR3 DNA sequence: TGTGCCAGCAGTACCAGACTTCAGCCCCAGCATTTT.

V and J are TRBV20-1 and TRBJ2-7; D might be TRBD2 (5 bases). The germline V gene encodes CDR1 DFQATT and CDR2 SNEGSKA (reference sequence). The ends were cut back, 3 bases at V and 4 bases at J, with 16 bases in the middle. This CDR3 comprises 14 residues. The CDR3 bases are TGCAGTGCTAGTTACCCAGGACTTCTATACGAGCAGTACGTC. Its translation is CSASYPGLLYEQYV.

This clonotype has more than one count but fewer than ten. This chain uses TRBV4-3 with TRBJ1-1; D remains unclear. Per the germline V gene, CDR1 is LGHNA and CDR2 is YSLEER. The CDR3 covers 15 residues. Trimming removed 1 base from V and 0 bases from J, with 9 bases in between. CDR3 in DNA: TGCGCCAGCAGCCAAGTCTCCTACCTGAACACTGAAGCTTTCTTT. This gives the protein CASSQVSYLNTEAFF.

The CDR3 sequence is CASRRDRGQETQYF. The CDR3 DNA follows: TGTGCCAGCAGACGGGACAGGGGCCAAGAGACCCAGTACTTC. This rearrangement joins TRBV7-2 to TRBJ2-5, with 10 bases aligning to TRBD1. The CDR3 is 14 residues long. V lost 6 bases, J lost 1 base, and 2 bases stayed unmatched. Germline V CDR1 and CDR2: SGHTA, FQGNSA.

This clonotype came up many times. V usage is TRBV5-1 and J usage is TRBJ2-3; perhaps TRBD2 as D (5 bases). Germline-derived CDR1 and CDR2 are SGHRS and YFSETQ. The CDR3 has 16 amino acids. The ends were cut back, 4 bases at V and 2 bases at J, with 17 bases in the middle. The CDR3 DNA reads as TGCGCCAGCAGCGCGGGCCAGTTGGGCCCCACAGATACGCAGTATTTT. This sequence encodes CASSAGQLGPTDTQYF.

This chain connects TRBV29-1 to TRBJ1-1; 8 bases line up with TRBD1. The CDR3 is 12 amino acids. The junction had 6 bases not matched to a gene; V was cut back by 7 bases and J by 5 bases. Germline loops: CDR1 SQVTM, CDR2 ANQGSEA. CDR3 amino acids: CSASTGVTEAFF. The CDR3 DNA sequence: TGCAGCGCCTCGACAGGGGTAACTGAAGCTTTCTTT.

The chain employs TRBV20-1 and TRBJ2-5; the D is unclear. V shed 5 bases and J shed 5 bases, with 12 bases lying between them. The CDR3 consists of 12 residues. The germline gives CDR1 DFQATT, CDR2 SNEGSKA (reference sequence). DNA for the CDR3: TGCAGTGCTGCGGACGCCCCTGAGACCCAGTACTTC. Its translation: CSAADAPETQYF.

This clonotype was seen at least ten times. This sequence joins TRBV18 and TRBJ2-1, with a weak D call TRBD2 (5 bases). This CDR3 is 14 amino acids long. Germline CDR1 and CDR2: KGHSH and LQKENI. V lost 6 bases and J 3 bases, leaving 12 bases between the germline ends. The CDR3 spells CASSPDSFYNEQFF. CDR3 bases: TGTGCCAGCTCCCCGGACTCATTCTACAATGAGCAGTTCTTC.

This clonotype turned up a few times. The chain combines TRBV6-2 or TRBV6-3 with TRBJ2-3; weak D call: TRBD1 (6 bases). Trimming took 7 bases from V and 2 from J, leaving 10 bases between them. The germline CDR1 and CDR2 sequences are MNHEY and SVGEGT. CDR3 length: 13 amino acids. CDR3 in amino acids: CASKDRDTDTQYF. The DNA of the CDR3 is TGTGCCAGCAAGGACAGAGACACAGATACGCAGTATTTT.

The chain employs TRBV12-3 or TRBV12-4 and TRBJ1-2; D remains unclear. V lost 5 bases and J 0 bases, leaving 13 bases between the germline ends. This CDR3 is 15 amino acids long. The CDR3 loop is CASSLTPAANYGYTF. CDR3 DNA: TGTGCCAGCAGTCTCACCCCGGCAGCTAACTATGGCTACACCTTC.

This clonotype has more than one count but fewer than ten. The V call is TRBV7-3, the J call TRBJ2-7; 7 nucleotides align to TRBD1. J lost 7 bases, V lost 2 bases, and 5 bases had no gene match. Germline V gene data show CDR1 as SGHTA and CDR2 as FQGTGA. This CDR3 contains 13 residues. CDR3 bases: TGTGCCAGCAGCTTATTAATGACAGGGGAGCAGTACTTC. It encodes CASSLLMTGEQYF.

This clonotype was recorded a few times. V gene TRBV25-1 combines with J gene TRBJ2-2; TRBD1 might be the D (5 bases). Germline V gives CDR1 MGHDK, CDR2 SYGVNS. The CDR3 is made up of 16 amino acids. V lost 0 bases and J lost 4, with 12 bases in between. The CDR3 sequence: CASSEYSRVGTGELFF. DNA for the CDR3: TGTGCCAGCAGTGAATATAGCAGGGTCGGCACCGGGGAGCTGTTTTTT.

This clonotype showed up just a few times. The chain joins TRBV6-1 to TRBJ1-1; the match to TRBD1 covers 7 bases. The CDR3 is 16 amino acids. Germline V gene lookup returns CDR1 MNHNS and CDR2 SASEGT. V shed 1 base, J shed 4 bases, and the junction held 9 bases outside the gene matches. CDR3 nucleotide sequence: TGTGCCAGCAGTGAAGAGGGAGGGGGCGCAGTCACTGAAGCTTTCTTT. The encoded protein is CASSEEGGGAVTEAFF.

This clonotype appeared a few times. The V gene is TRBV7-9, the J gene TRBJ1-1; no clear D gene. CDR1 is SEHNR and CDR2 is FQNEAQ in the germline V gene (reference sequence). The CDR3 runs to 13 residues. The ends were cut back, 5 bases at V and 4 bases at J, with 11 bases in the middle. Here the CDR3 reads CASSQPLGTEAFF. Here the CDR3 DNA reads TGTGCCAGCAGCCAACCCCTGGGCACTGAAGCTTTCTTT.

This clonotype occurred a few times. The CDR3 region has the DNA TGTGCCAGTACCAAAACTCGGGACGGACTTGGGCCCCAGCATTTT. Translation: CASTKTRDGLGPQHF. The rearrangement joins TRBV19 to TRBJ1-5; D perhaps matches TRBD1 (5 bases). The germline CDR1 and CDR2 sequences are LNHDA and SQIVND (reference sequence). CDR3 length equals 15 residues. V gave up 7 bases and J gave up 9 bases, with 22 bases separating them.

This clonotype showed up just a few times. The chain uses TRBV7-8 and TRBJ1-2; D is undetermined. Germline V CDR1 and CDR2: SGHVS, FQNEAQ. The CDR3 contains 13 residues. V was clipped by 1 base and J by 7 bases, with 10 bases between them. The CDR3 loop is CASSLGQHRGYTF. CDR3 in DNA: TGTGCCAGCAGCTTAGGTCAGCATCGTGGCTACACCTTC. Together with reference TRBV7-8 and TRBJ1-2, the CDR3 gives the full variable domain: GAGVSQSPRYKVAKRGQDVALRCDPISGHVSLFWYQQALGQGPEFLTYFQNEAQLDKSGLPSDRFFAERPEGSVSTLKIQRTQQEDSAVYLCASSLGQHRGYTFGSGTRLTVV.

The chain employs TRBV20-1 and TRBJ1-6; D uncertain. CDR1 DFQATT and CDR2 SNEGSKA come from the germline V gene (reference sequence). V dropped 5 bases and J dropped 9 bases, with 17 bases sitting between them. CDR3 length: 14 amino acids. CDR3 protein: CSARLTVGVSPLHF. DNA of the CDR3: TGCAGTGCTCGCTTGACGGTGGGAGTTTCACCCCTCCACTTT.

This clonotype was seen only a few times. The chain recombines TRBV20-1 with TRBJ1-6; 7 nucleotides line up with TRBD1. Germline V gene sequence: CDR1 DFQATT, CDR2 SNEGSKA (reference sequence). There are 15 residues in the CDR3. The trim removed 6 bases at V and 7 bases at J, leaving 12 bases unmatched. The chain's CDR3 is CSASRLGQRNSPLHF. DNA of the CDR3: TGCAGTGCGTCCCGGCTGGGACAGAGGAATTCACCCCTCCACTTT.

The chain joins TRBV20-1 to TRBJ1-5, with TRBD1 as a possible D gene (6 bases). Trimming cost V 0 bases and J 3 bases, with 15 bases left between them. Germline-derived CDR1 and CDR2 are DFQATT and SNEGSKA (reference sequence). CDR3 length: 16 residues. CDR3 sequence reads: CSARDAQGTLNQPQHF. The CDR3 nucleotides are TGCAGTGCTAGAGATGCCCAGGGGACTCTCAATCAGCCCCAGCATTTT.

This chain joins TRBV12-3 or TRBV12-4 and TRBJ1-2; D call uncertain. There are 12 residues in the CDR3. V was pared by 4 bases and J by 7 bases, with 10 bases between. CDR3 in amino acids: CASSWGQSGYTF. CDR3 DNA sequence: TGTGCCAGCAGTTGGGGTCAGAGTGGCTACACCTTC.

The genes are TRBV5-1 and TRBJ1-3; no clear D gene. The CDR3 has 13 amino acids. The V end was cut by 7 bases, the J end by 1 base, with 9 bases between. Per the germline V gene, CDR1 is SGHRS and CDR2 is YFSETQ. The CDR3 region has the DNA TGCGCCAGCGACGAAGGGTCTGGAAACACCATATATTTT. As protein: CASDEGSGNTIYF.